These 28 T cell receptor beta chains were sequenced from one sample in a study of CD8 T cells in Susac syndrome. Random hexamers served to reverse transcribe roughly 0.5 to 1 ug RNA. MiXCR was run by TCRdb on the immunoSEQ multiplex PCR reads, yielding one entry per CDR3 protein. The sample holds 150,000 to 200,000 distinct CDR3 sequences, about 95% seen once. Sequenced: CD4+ T cells from PBMCs. Source of these receptors: a human donor with multiple sclerosis.

The chain employs TRBV27 and TRBJ2-7; D not certain. Trimming removed 3 bases from V and 7 bases from J, with 13 bases in between. CDR1 is MNHEY and CDR2 is SMNVEV in the germline V gene (reference sequence). The CDR3 totals 13 residues. CDR3 DNA sequence: TGTGCCAGCAGTTTTTCAGGCTCGCGGGAGCAGTACTTC. Encoded protein: CASSFSGSREQYF.

The V gene is TRBV9, the J gene TRBJ2-7; 9 bases align to TRBD2. The CDR3 is 15 amino acids. V trimming: 0 bases; J trimming: 5 bases; junction bases outside the gene matches: 6. CDR1 is SGDLS and CDR2 is YYNGEE in the germline V gene. This chain's CDR3 is CASSVAAGGWDEQYF. In nucleotides, the CDR3 is TGTGCCAGCAGCGTAGCTGCGGGAGGGTGGGACGAGCAGTACTTC.

This chain links TRBV24-1 with TRBJ2-1, with TRBD2 matching over 11 bases. Germline V gives CDR1 KGHDR, CDR2 SFDVKD. The CDR3 loop spans 16 amino acids. The V segment lost 3 bases and the J segment 4 bases; nucleotides outside the gene matches: 4. The CDR3 DNA is TGTGCCACCAGTGATCCGGTAGCGGGAGGGTACAATGAGCAGTTCTTC. This encodes CATSDPVAGGYNEQFF.

The chain recombines TRBV20-1 with TRBJ2-1; 15 positions agree with TRBD2. There are 17 residues in the CDR3. Germline CDR1 reads DFQATT; CDR2 reads SNEGSKA (reference sequence). The J segment lost 7 bases and the V segment lost 6 bases, leaving 13 bases of the junction unmatched. CDR3 nucleotide sequence: TGCAGTGCCTTCAGACCCCGGACTAGCGGGAGGGGAAATGAGCAGTTCTTC. Translation: CSAFRPRTSGRGNEQFF.

This clonotype came up once. This chain uses TRBV20-1 with TRBJ1-2; TRBD1 is a possible D gene (5 bases). The V end was cut by 3 bases, the J end by 3 bases, with 14 bases between. Germline V lookup: CDR1 DFQATT, CDR2 SNEGSKA (reference sequence). The CDR3 is 14 amino acids. The CDR3 sequence: CSASKPGTDYGYTF. The CDR3 DNA reads as TGCAGTGCTAGTAAACCCGGGACGGACTATGGCTACACCTTC.

The chain joins TRBV30 to TRBJ1-1, with D unclear. Germline V gives CDR1 GTSNPN, CDR2 SVGIG (reference sequence). The length of the CDR3 is 10 residues. V was shortened by 4 bases and J by 7 bases, with 7 bases between the two germline ends. Written as DNA, the CDR3 is TGTGCCTGGAAAAATGGTGAAGCTTTCTTT. Translation: CAWKNGEAFF.

The rearrangement links TRBV24-1 to TRBJ1-1; D remains unclear. Germline assignment: CDR1 KGHDR and CDR2 SFDVKD. The CDR3 is made up of 16 amino acids. The V end lost 1 base, the J end lost 10 bases, and 21 bases lay between the germline ends. This CDR3 is CATSDLILTRAGGAFF. The CDR3 DNA reads as TGTGCCACCAGTGATTTAATTTTGACTAGGGCGGGCGGAGCTTTCTTT.

The chain combines TRBV18 with TRBJ2-7; tentatively, D is TRBD1 (6 bases). V lost 6 bases and J lost 2, with 14 bases in between. The germline V gene has CDR1 KGHSH and CDR2 LQKENI. This CDR3 contains 14 residues. CDR3 DNA sequence: TGTGCCAGCTCTCAGCGACAGGTTCCCTACGAGCAGTACTTC. Translating it yields CASSQRQVPYEQYF.

This chain uses TRBV7-9 with TRBJ2-1; the D gene is possibly TRBD2 (5 bases). V gave up 3 bases and J gave up 8 bases, with 11 bases separating them. The germline CDR1 and CDR2 sequences are SEHNR and FQNEAQ (reference sequence). There are 13 residues in the CDR3. CDR3 sequence (DNA): TGTGCCAGCAGCTTCAGCGGAGCCGATGAGCAGTTCTTC. This translates into CASSFSGADEQFF.

The rearrangement links TRBV29-1 to TRBJ1-1; D may be TRBD1 (6 bases). Germline values: CDR1 SQVTM, CDR2 ANQGSEA. Trimming removed 3 bases at V and 1 base at J, with 9 bases between. The CDR3 is 13 residues long. CDR3: CSVDQGRNTEAFF. CDR3 nucleotide sequence: TGCAGCGTTGATCAGGGGAGGAACACTGAAGCTTTCTTT.

This clonotype was counted once. The chain is built from TRBV14 and TRBJ2-7; weak D call: TRBD2 (6 bases). The CDR3 has 14 amino acids. CDR1 is SGHDN, CDR2 FVKESK, per germline. V lost 10 bases and J 0 bases, leaving 16 bases between the germline ends. CDR3 in DNA: TGTGCCAACCCTCTAGCGCTCAGCTCCTACGAGCAGTACTTC. Translation gives CANPLALSSYEQYF.

The rearrangement links TRBV5-1 to TRBJ1-3, with D perhaps TRBD1 (5 bases). The CDR3 extends over 14 amino acids. Trimming took off 3 bases at V and 1 base at J, with 8 bases between the two ends. CDR1 and CDR2 from the germline V gene are SGHRS and YFSETQ. The CDR3 DNA follows: TGCGCCAGCAGCTCCGGGGGTTCTGGAAACACCATATATTTT. It encodes CASSSGGSGNTIYF.

V gene TRBV20-1 combines with J gene TRBJ2-5; perhaps TRBD2 as D (5 bases). Per the germline V gene, CDR1 is DFQATT and CDR2 is SNEGSKA (reference sequence). V was cut by 3 bases and J by 0 bases, with 14 bases left in between. The length of the CDR3 is 15 residues. The CDR3 sequence is CSARDRLHYQETQYF. Written as DNA, the CDR3 is TGCAGTGCTAGGGACCGACTACATTACCAAGAGACCCAGTACTTC.

The chain has TRBV19 and TRBJ1-1, with no clear D. The CDR3 contains 11 residues. Trimming took 4 bases from V and 3 from J, leaving 3 bases between them. Germline V gives CDR1 LNHDA, CDR2 SQIVND (reference sequence). CDR3 amino acids: CASSRYTEAFF. CDR3 sequence (DNA): TGTGCCAGTAGTAGATACACTGAAGCTTTCTTT.

The chain employs TRBV30 and TRBJ2-7, with 8 positions matching TRBD2. With V trimmed by 3 bases and J by 5 bases, 9 bases remained unmatched. The CDR3 loop spans 14 amino acids. CDR1 and CDR2 from the germline V gene are GTSNPN and SVGIG (reference sequence). The chain's CDR3 is CAWSPPGGGNEQYF. CDR3 coding DNA: TGTGCCTGGAGCCCGCCCGGGGGGGGGAACGAGCAGTACTTC.

The rearrangement uses TRBV18 and TRBJ2-1; 7 bases line up with TRBD2. The CDR3 covers 18 residues. Unmatched junction bases numbered 9, after V lost 1 base and J lost 0 bases. Germline V gives CDR1 KGHSH, CDR2 LQKENI. CDR3 region: CASSPQGSRGSSYNEQFF. As DNA, the CDR3 is TGTGCCAGCTCACCACAAGGATCGCGGGGGAGCTCCTACAATGAGCAGTTCTTC.

This chain uses TRBV6-6 with TRBJ2-5; maybe TRBD2 (6 bases). This CDR3 comprises 15 residues. Germline values: CDR1 MNHNY, CDR2 SVGAGI (reference sequence). Trimming shortened V by 2 bases and J by 4 bases, and 14 bases separated the two germline ends. CDR3 coding DNA: TGTGCCAGCAGTTACATCCCGGGACTCCTAGAGACCCAGTACTTC. This encodes CASSYIPGLLETQYF.

This chain links TRBV30 with TRBJ2-3, with 14 bases matching TRBD2. CDR1 GTSNPN and CDR2 SVGIG come from the germline V gene (reference sequence). Trimming removed 8 bases from V and 6 bases from J; junction bases left unmatched: 4. The CDR3 has 13 amino acids. CDR3 loop: CAGGTSGSDTQYF. CDR3 DNA sequence: TGTGCCGGGGGGACTAGCGGGAGCGATACGCAGTATTTT.

CDR3 amino acids: CAWSYIVGEQYF. The CDR3 DNA reads TGTGCCTGGAGTTACATAGTAGGCGAGCAGTACTTC. The genes are TRBV30 and TRBJ2-7; D is uncertain. The CDR3 contains 12 residues. Trimming removed 2 bases from V and 6 bases from J, with 11 bases in between. Germline CDR1 GTSNPN, CDR2 SVGIG (reference sequence).

The rearrangement links TRBV20-1 to TRBJ2-3, with TRBD1 as a possible D gene (5 bases). The germline V gene encodes CDR1 DFQATT and CDR2 SNEGSKA (reference sequence). V lost 5 bases and J lost 4, with 7 bases in between. This CDR3 comprises 11 residues. The CDR3 region has the DNA TGCAGTGCTGACAGTCCAGATACGCAGTATTTT. Its translation is CSADSPDTQYF.

The chain carries TRBV9 and TRBJ1-1; no clear D gene. The CDR3 extends over 14 amino acids. The V and J ends lost 7 bases and 1 base respectively, with 14 bases between them. Germline values: CDR1 SGDLS, CDR2 YYNGEE. DNA for the CDR3: TGTGCCAGCGAACCTAACCCCCGGAACACTGAAGCTTTCTTT. It yields the protein CASEPNPRNTEAFF. The whole variable domain, remainder taken from reference TRBV9 and TRBJ1-1, is DSGVTQTPKHLITATGQRVTLRCSPRSGDLSVYWYQQSLDQGLQFLIQYYNGEERAKGNILERFSAQQFPDLHSELNLSSLELGDSALYFCASEPNPRNTEAFFGQGTRLTVV.

This chain connects TRBV30 to TRBJ2-7, with TRBD1 matching over 7 bases. The CDR3 extends over 12 amino acids. With 8 bases clipped from V and 2 bases from J, the junction kept 6 bases outside the gene matches. Germline CDR1 reads GTSNPN; CDR2 reads SVGIG (reference sequence). The DNA for the CDR3 is TGTGCCAGCCGGGACAGTACCTACGAGCAGTACTTC. Translated, it gives CASRDSTYEQYF.

This sequence joins TRBV14 and TRBJ1-2; 7 bases line up with TRBD1. This CDR3 is built from 13 residues. V was pared by 4 bases and J by 8 bases, with 7 bases of the junction left unmatched. Germline lookup yields CDR1 SGHDN and CDR2 FVKESK. The CDR3 coding sequence is TGTGCCAGCAGCCCTCGACAGGGTGACGGCTACACCTTC. This gives the protein CASSPRQGDGYTF.

This clonotype was seen only once. This chain uses TRBV9 with TRBJ2-7; 9 nucleotides agree with TRBD2. J was trimmed by 6 bases and V by 3 bases; bases with no gene match: 7. The CDR3 loop spans 14 amino acids. Germline V gene data show CDR1 as SGDLS and CDR2 as YYNGEE. CDR3 sequence: CASSGVAGASEQYF. The CDR3 coding sequence is TGTGCCAGCAGCGGGGTAGCGGGAGCCTCCGAGCAGTACTTC.

The rearrangement links TRBV5-6 to TRBJ2-4; D is undetermined. Looked up from germline, CDR1 is SGHDT and CDR2 is YYEEEE. The CDR3 length is 13 residues. The V end lost 2 bases, the J end lost 10 bases, and 13 bases lay between the germline ends. CDR3 coding DNA: TGTGCCAGCAGCTTAGGATTCAATGGGATTCAGTACTTC. Protein product: CASSLGFNGIQYF.

The rearrangement links TRBV18 to TRBJ2-7, with D possibly being TRBD1 or TRBD2 (5 bases each). Germline values: CDR1 KGHSH, CDR2 LQKENI. The CDR3 contains 16 residues. Trimming cost V 6 bases and J 3 bases, with 21 bases left between them. CDR3 protein: CASSQAMGRTNYEQYF. The DNA of the CDR3 is TGTGCCAGCTCGCAGGCGATGGGACGGACCAACTACGAGCAGTACTTC. The full variable domain, rest sourced from reference TRBV18 and TRBJ2-7, is NAGVMQNPRHLVRRRGQEARLRCSPMKGHSHVYWYRQLPEEGLKFMVYLQKENIIDESGMPKERFSAEFPKEGPSILRIQQVVRGDSAAYFCASSQAMGRTNYEQYFGPGTRLTVT.

This chain uses TRBV29-1 with TRBJ2-3; no clear D gene. The CDR3 contains 13 residues. Trimming took 3 bases from V and 2 from J, leaving 9 bases between them. Germline lookup yields CDR1 SQVTM and CDR2 ANQGSEA. The CDR3 spells CSVEVRFTDTQYF. CDR3 bases: TGCAGCGTTGAGGTGCGGTTCACAGATACGCAGTATTTT.

The chain is built from TRBV3-1 and TRBJ2-2, with 7 bases identical to TRBD1. This CDR3 has 17 residues. CDR1 and CDR2 from the germline V gene are LGHDT and YNNKEL (reference sequence). J was trimmed by 6 bases and V by 4 bases; bases with no gene match: 14. CDR3 in amino acids: CASSLSGRGLFSGELFF. The CDR3 DNA reads TGTGCCAGCAGCCTTAGTGGCAGGGGGTTATTCTCCGGGGAGCTGTTTTTT.